One and the same sample provided the 23 T cell receptor beta chains below, sequenced in a study of T cell repertoires in ileal Crohn's disease. This table comes from immunoSEQ multiplex PCR, and its TCRdb copy is limited to in-frame clones, with some not included. The table lists fewer than 2,000 clones, 75% to 85% of them singletons. Sequenced input: ileal tissue. The receptors come from an adult with Crohn's disease.

The rearrangement uses TRBV10-1 and TRBJ2-1, with 7 bases identical to TRBD2. The ends lost 0 bases at V and 4 bases at J; junction bases unmatched: 3. Germline V gene data show CDR1 as WNHNN and CDR2 as SYGVQD (reference sequence). This CDR3 is 15 amino acids long. The CDR3 loop reads CASSESGGGYNEQFF. DNA of the CDR3: TGCGCCAGCAGTGAGTCGGGCGGGGGATACAATGAGCAGTTCTTC.

V usage is TRBV2 and J usage is TRBJ2-1; no reliable D call. The V end lost 8 bases, the J end lost 10 bases, and 15 bases lay between the germline ends. This CDR3 has 12 amino acids. Germline V gene data show CDR1 as SNHLY and CDR2 as FYNNEI. The CDR3 spells CASHPPVLEQFF. The CDR3, as DNA: TGTGCCAGCCACCCACCAGTTCTGGAGCAGTTCTTC.

The chain has TRBV11-2 and TRBJ1-2; D gene unclear. Trimming pared 5 bases from V and 4 bases from J, leaving 8 bases between. CDR1 SGHAT and CDR2 FQNNGV come from the germline V gene. The CDR3 extends over 12 amino acids. The CDR3 region is CASSAEAYGYTF. In DNA, the CDR3 is TGTGCCAGCAGCGCCGAGGCCTATGGCTACACCTTC. Full variable domain (rest looked up from reference TRBV11-2 and TRBJ1-2): EAGVAQSPRYKIIEKRQSVAFWCNPISGHATLYWYQQILGQGPKLLIQFQNNGVVDDSQLPKDRFSAERLKGVDSTLKIQPAKLEDSAVYLCASSAEAYGYTFGSGTRLTVV.

The chain carries TRBV14 and TRBJ2-2, with TRBD1 matching 8 bases. Germline CDR1 reads SGHDN; CDR2 reads FVKESK. V dropped 2 bases and J dropped 4; count of bases not matched to a gene: 6. The CDR3 runs to 16 residues. The CDR3 coding sequence is TGTGCCAGCAGCCAACATGCCGGGACAGGCACCGGGGAGCTGTTTTTT. Translation: CASSQHAGTGTGELFF. Using reference TRBV14 and TRBJ2-2 for the parts outside the CDR3, the full variable domain is EAGVTQFPSHSVIEKGQTVTLRCDPISGHDNLYWYRRVMGKEIKFLLHFVKESKQDESGMPNNRFLAERTGGTYSTLKVQPAELEDSGVYFCASSQHAGTGTGELFFGEGSRLTVL.

This chain connects TRBV5-1 to TRBJ2-3; 8 bases align to TRBD2. Trimming cost V 5 bases and J 3 bases; bases outside gene matches: 5. Looked up from germline, CDR1 is SGHRS and CDR2 is YFSETQ. The CDR3 spans 14 residues. Here the CDR3 DNA reads TGCGCCAGCAGAAGCGGGGGCGGGACAGATACGCAGTATTTT. It is translated as CASRSGGGTDTQYF.

J is TRBJ1-1 and V is TRBV5-6; D is perhaps TRBD1 (6 bases). Trimming cost V 2 bases and J 10 bases, with 18 bases left between them. Per germline, CDR1 SGHDT and CDR2 YYEEEE. The CDR3 is 14 amino acids. CDR3 DNA: TGTGCCAGCAGCTTTCTCGCCACAGGGTCGAGAGCTTTCTTT. Protein: CASSFLATGSRAFF.

In this sample, this clone turned up once. V is TRBV6-1 and J is TRBJ2-1; 8 nucleotides line up with TRBD2. With 6 bases clipped from V and 5 bases from J, the junction kept 9 bases outside the gene matches. The CDR3 spans 15 residues. CDR1 is MNHNS and CDR2 is SASEGT in the germline V gene. The CDR3 here is CASSDRVAGNNEQFF. The CDR3, as DNA: TGTGCCAGCAGCGACCGGGTAGCGGGGAACAATGAGCAGTTCTTC.

The rearrangement uses TRBV29-1 and TRBJ1-1; no firm D call. V was shortened by 3 bases and J by 9 bases, with 11 bases between the two germline ends. The CDR3 covers 11 residues. The V gene's germline CDR1 is SQVTM and CDR2 ANQGSEA. CDR3 residues: CSVDRPRQAFF. The DNA of the CDR3 is TGCAGCGTTGATAGACCCAGGCAAGCTTTCTTT.

V gene TRBV18 combines with J gene TRBJ2-5; D is unclear. Germline lookup yields CDR1 KGHSH and CDR2 LQKENI. The V end was cut by 3 bases, the J end by 0 bases, with 8 bases between. The CDR3 runs to 14 residues. The chain's CDR3 is CASSPARYQETQYF. CDR3 coding DNA: TGTGCCAGCTCACCCGCGCGGTACCAAGAGACCCAGTACTTC.

This chain joins TRBV5-1 and TRBJ2-7; 7 bases line up with TRBD1. The CDR3 length is 14 residues. Germline V gene data show CDR1 as SGHRS and CDR2 as YFSETQ. V was clipped by 4 bases and J by 7 bases; unmatched bases: 11. The CDR3 nucleotides are TGCGCCAGCAGCATAGGGACAGCGAAGGGGGAGCAGTACTTC. This translates into CASSIGTAKGEQYF.

The V gene is TRBV4-3, the J gene TRBJ2-5; a weak D match, TRBD1 (5 bases). Germline V CDR1 and CDR2: LGHNA, YSLEER. The CDR3 contains 13 residues. The V end was cut by 1 base, the J end by 5 bases, with 8 bases between. CDR3 residues: CASSQGQRETQYF. The DNA for the CDR3 is TGCGCCAGCAGCCAAGGACAGAGGGAGACCCAGTACTTC.

This clone was counted between two and nine times. This chain uses TRBV5-4 with TRBJ1-5; TRBD1 matches at 7 bases. This CDR3 spans 15 amino acids. Germline V gene sequence: CDR1 SGHNT, CDR2 YYREEE (reference sequence). Germline trimming cut 2 bases from V and 3 bases from J; bases unmatched to any gene: 5. CDR3 DNA: TGTGCCAGCAGCTTTGGGGGACAGATCAATCAGCCCCAGCATTTT. Amino acid sequence: CASSFGGQINQPQHF.

The genes are TRBV29-1 and TRBJ1-1; 7 nucleotides agree with TRBD1. J gave up 0 bases and V 6 bases, and 7 bases lay outside the gene matches. Germline-derived CDR1 and CDR2 are SQVTM and ANQGSEA. The length of the CDR3 is 14 residues. This CDR3 is CSVVPTGVNTEAFF. Written as DNA, the CDR3 is TGCAGCGTCGTTCCTACAGGGGTGAACACTGAAGCTTTCTTT. The full variable domain, its missing parts supplied by reference TRBV29-1 and TRBJ1-1, is SAVISQKPSRDICQRGTSLTIQCQVDSQVTMMFWYRQQPGQSLTLIATANQGSEATYESGFVIDKFPISRPNLTFSTLTVSNMSPEDSSIYLCSVVPTGVNTEAFFGQGTRLTVV.

This clone was observed a few times. The chain links TRBV19 to TRBJ1-5, with a weak D call TRBD1 (6 bases). This CDR3 comprises 16 residues. Per germline, CDR1 LNHDA and CDR2 SQIVND (reference sequence). Trimming took off 0 bases at V and 4 bases at J, with 13 bases between the two ends. CDR3 loop: CASSIDGGAGNQPQHF. CDR3 sequence (DNA): TGTGCCAGTAGTATAGATGGGGGGGCGGGTAATCAGCCCCAGCATTTT.

The V gene is TRBV5-6, the J gene TRBJ1-1; TRBD1 matches 7 bases. Germline CDR1 and CDR2: SGHDT and YYEEEE. CDR3 size: 15 residues. V shed 0 bases and J 1 base; nucleotides not matched to a gene: 3. The chain's CDR3 is CASSLGTGRNTEAFF. The CDR3 nucleotides are TGTGCCAGCAGCTTGGGGACAGGCCGGAACACTGAAGCTTTCTTT.

The CDR3 coding sequence is TGTGCCAGCAGCCTGGATGAGGGAGAGCAGTACTTC. Its protein is CASSLDEGEQYF. V is TRBV13 and J is TRBJ2-7; D may be TRBD2 (5 bases). V gave up 5 bases and J gave up 7 bases, with 12 bases separating them. Germline lookup yields CDR1 PRHDT and CDR2 FYEKMQ (reference sequence). The CDR3 runs 12 residues.

The genes are TRBV6-1 and TRBJ2-7, with unresolved D. Germline values: CDR1 MNHNS, CDR2 SASEGT. The CDR3 runs to 14 residues. Trimming left V 0 bases short and J 2 bases short, with 8 bases between. In DNA form, the CDR3 reads TGTGCCAGCAGTGAAGCGCGACTGACCTACGAGCAGTACTTC. Translating it yields CASSEARLTYEQYF.

This chain connects TRBV11-2 to TRBJ2-1; D might be TRBD1 (5 bases). The CDR3 is 18 amino acids. V gave up 3 bases and J gave up 0 bases, with 18 bases separating them. Germline loops: CDR1 SGHAT, CDR2 FQNNGV. CDR3 nucleotide sequence: TGTGCCAGCAGCTTCGGTCTAGGGGCGGTCAGCTCCTACAATGAGCAGTTCTTC. It encodes CASSFGLGAVSSYNEQFF.

The chain is built from TRBV6-6 and TRBJ1-6, with a possible D match to TRBD1 (5 bases). The CDR3 is 11 amino acids. The germline CDR1 and CDR2 sequences are MNHNY and SVGAGI (reference sequence). The CDR3 sequence: CASAGDSPLHF. In nucleotides, the CDR3 is TGTGCTAGCGCGGGGGATTCACCCCTCCACTTT.

The chain recombines TRBV5-1 with TRBJ2-5, with D possibly being TRBD2 (5 bases). V gave up 4 bases and J gave up 7 bases, with 14 bases separating them. Germline CDR1 reads SGHRS; CDR2 reads YFSETQ. The length of the CDR3 is 13 residues. CDR3 sequence (DNA): TGCGCCAGCAGCCCGGACTGGGCCTCGACCCAGTACTTC. This gives the protein CASSPDWASTQYF.

Here the CDR3 DNA reads TGCAGCGTTGTGCGTAGCGGGGGGGCTCGGTGGGAGACCCAGTACTTC. It yields the protein CSVVRSGGARWETQYF. The chain links TRBV29-1 to TRBJ2-5; 11 nucleotides line up with TRBD2. The CDR3 loop spans 16 amino acids. Germline V gene sequence: CDR1 SQVTM, CDR2 ANQGSEA. J was trimmed by 5 bases and V by 4 bases; bases with no gene match: 12.

The rearrangement joins TRBV7-8 to TRBJ1-1; no clear D. V dropped 6 bases and J dropped 5 bases, with 13 bases sitting between them. The length of the CDR3 is 13 residues. CDR1 is SGHVS, CDR2 FQNEAQ, per germline. The CDR3 DNA is TGTGCCAGCAGGGGTCCCAAGAGGACTGAAGCTTTCTTT. It yields the protein CASRGPKRTEAFF.

This clone was observed a single time. This chain joins TRBV2 and TRBJ2-2, with D perhaps matching TRBD2 (5 bases). This CDR3 contains 16 residues. V was trimmed by 4 bases and J by 0 bases, leaving 12 bases between them. Germline V gives CDR1 SNHLY, CDR2 FYNNEI. In nucleotides, the CDR3 is TGTGCCAGCAGTGGAAGAGCGGTCCCGAACACCGGGGAGCTGTTTTTT. As protein: CASSGRAVPNTGELFF.